These T cell receptor beta chains were read from a single sample in a study of CD8+ T cells in alopecia areata. TCRdb's copy holds only in-frame clones and misses some; the assay was immunoSEQ multiplex PCR. Altogether 250,000 to 350,000 clones are present, 60% being singletons, with the ten largest covering 0.75% to 0.95%. The starting material was CD4+ T cells sorted from blood, obtained at week 52, from a patient treated with tofacitinib. Every receptor here comes from a human donor with alopecia areata. Each CDR3 is given with its conserved first and last residue. Fields, in order: clone size, D gene, V gene, J gene, CDR3 DNA, CDR3 protein. D genes are given only for firm matches. The size entry is marked missing in some rows and otherwise reads once, few, many or a size class.

.	.	TRBV7-9	TRBJ1-1	TGTGCCAGCAGCTTAGTCACTGAAGCTTTCTTT	CASSLVTEAFF
.	TRBD2	TRBV7-3	TRBJ2-3	TGTGCCAGCAGCCCCCTAGCGGGGGGGCTTCAGGGAGATACGCAGTATTTT	CASSPLAGGLQGDTQYF
.	.	TRBV10-3	TRBJ2-5	TGTGCCATCAGTGAACAGGGCCCACAAGAGACCCAGTACTTC	CAISEQGPQETQYF
once	TRBD2	TRBV30	TRBJ2-5	TGTGCCTGGAGTGTACGAGCGGGAGGAGAGACCCAGTACTTC	CAWSVRAGGETQYF
.	.	TRBV29-1	TRBJ1-3	TGCAGCGTGACGGGCGGAGAAAACACCATATATTTT	CSVTGGENTIYF
.	.	TRBV7-2	TRBJ2-7	TGTGCCAGCAGCTTAATGAGGATGAGCTCCTACGAGCAGTACTTC	CASSLMRMSSYEQYF
.	.	TRBV6-6	TRBJ2-7	TGTGCCAGCAGTTACTCGTCACAGGCCACCTACGAGCAGTACTTC	CASSYSSQATYEQYF
.	.	TRBV6-6	TRBJ2-5	TGTGCCAGCAGGTACCTCCCGGATCGGGAGACCCAGTACTTC	CASRYLPDRETQYF
.	.	TRBV7-2	TRBJ1-4	TGTGCCAGCAGTATCAGCGACTTGAATGAAAAACTGTTTTTT	CASSISDLNEKLFF
.	TRBD1	TRBV29-1	TRBJ1-1	TGCAGCGTTTGGACAGGGATGAACACTGAAGCTTTCTTT	CSVWTGMNTEAFF
once	TRBD2	TRBV11-2	TRBJ2-1	TGTGCCAGCAGCCGCCCAGGAGCGGGGGCCTTCTGGGAGCAGTTCTTC	CASSRPGAGAFWEQFF